The following is a T cell receptor beta chain sequence with its context. Its specificity is unknown. Here immunoSEQ multiplex PCR was the method, and the copy in TCRdb shows in-frame clones only, minus some. The table records over 95,000 clones, about 90% of them present only once. The CDR3 is 14 residues long. Germline assignment: CDR1 SNHLY and CDR2 FYNNEI. J gave up 4 bases and V 6 bases, and 3 bases lay outside the gene matches. These data come from a study of a mutant IDH1 vaccine in newly diagnosed glioma. Overall study context: Weeks 1, 3, 5, 7, 11, 15, 19 and 23 were when patients received their eight vaccinations.

This sample's time point: week 11, during vaccination. Topical imiquimod accompanied each vaccine dose, which consisted of 300 ug of mutant IDH1 20-mer peptide. This chain joins TRBV2 and TRBJ2-2; 9 positions agree with TRBD2. Sequences were derived from PBMCs, sampled from a glioma patient whose treatment included an IDH1 peptide vaccine. The TCR was taken from a woman between 45 and 65 years old with glioma. In DNA form, the CDR3 reads TGTGCCAGCAGGCGGGAGGGCCGCACCGGGGAGCTGTTTTTT. This sequence encodes CASRREGRTGELFF.